This T cell receptor beta chain was sequenced for a study of blood T cell repertoires in COVID-19 (dated by TCRdb to 2018 to 2020). Concerning the study at large: Samples from collaborators originated in the United States, Italy and Spain and spanned both the acute and convalescent phases of COVID-19. The prospective study material was composed of cDNA or gDNA derived from T cells, B-cell-depleted T cells, or PBMCs. The dataset comprised deeply sampled blood TCRbeta repertoires from subjects exposed to, actively infected with, or recovered from COVID-19. The repertoires were released in a freely available public database meant as a resource for research on the immune response to SARS-CoV-2. The samples were drawn from the first 160 participants of the ongoing ImmuneRACE study and from under 1,500 subjects provided by 6 global collaborators. The sample metadata nearly always contained a de-identified subject ID, COVID-19 status, age in years and sex. HLA class I and class II types, where available, came from metadata supplied by the sample provider rather than from assay-based typing. The full study reports these points: Clinical and demographic metadata were provided uncurated, with the amount varying by source and participant.

Including cysteine and phenylalanine, the CDR3 has 13 amino acids. Just the 39-base CDR3 DNA is kept, in frame starting at base 1. V is clipped by 3 bases and J by 7 bases, and the sequence between their germline boundaries is 10 bases long. CDR1 SGHTA and CDR2 FQGNSA are derived from the germline V gene. A second Seattle source provided samples from volunteer blood donors who had recovered from COVID-19. Whole blood was collected in K2EDTA tubes by collaborating institutions according to the institutions' own protocols. For TCRbeta analysis, collaborators shipped samples as frozen whole blood, isolated PBMCs, or DNA extracted from either of those sample types. The immunoSEQ Assay, a bias-controlled multiplex PCR, was used to amplify TCRbeta CDR3 regions from genomic DNA. The authors processed their data as follows. Nucleated cell counts per sample were estimated from amplification of reference gene primers within the assay. To quantify the absolute abundance of each unique TCRbeta CDR3 rearrangement, sequence reads were collapsed and filtered. For each sample, productive Simpson clonality was calculated by taking the square root of Simpson's diversity index across productive rearrangements. TCRdb stores this immuneACCESS table with in-frame sequences only. Part of the clones is absent; in the studies checked, under half of the shortfall reflects unresolved V genes, and no reason is known for the rest. From that table come the V and J calls and clone size; the DNA was used to work out D and trimming. This sample is represented by around 290,000 clones; more than 70% of them were singletons. The ten largest clones represent 7.8% of the sample.

For this clone: Its antigen is currently not known. No base-level quality is on record; no much larger clone is a single base apart.

The specimen sequenced was peripheral blood. This TCR was recovered from a woman in her forties or fifties who had recovered from COVID-19. The chain was built from TRBV7-2 and TRBJ1-3; the D gene remains uncertain. The CDR3 sequence is CASSFSQFNTIYF. The DNA sequence reads TGTGCCAGCAGCTTCTCCCAGTTCAACACCATATATTTT.